The TCR beta chain under discussion was sequenced for a study of blood T cells in healthy people across ages. A second PCR, run for about 6 to 11 cycles, used a sample-barcoded 5' primer plus a J-beta primer mix. Each cDNA molecule carried a tag from a template-switch adaptor that contained 12 random nucleotides. TCRdb re-analysed the 5' RACE reads in MiXCR, keeping a single row per CDR3 protein. The sample contains roughly 1.7 million distinct CDR3 sequences, about 35% of which appear only once. The CDR3 loop spans 17 amino acids. V gave up 4 bases and J gave up 1 base; unmatched junction bases: 10. Germline-derived CDR1 and CDR2 are MDHEN and SYDVKM. This clonotype appeared a few times.

The source of this sequence is a woman aged 30 to 39 in good health. Source material: blood. The chain has TRBV28 and TRBJ2-7, with 10 bases matching TRBD2. CDR3 region: CASSSRPGTSDSYEQYF. The DNA for the CDR3 is TGTGCCAGCAGTTCCCGCCCCGGGACTAGCGATTCCTACGAGCAGTACTTC. The full variable domain, rest sourced from reference TRBV28 and TRBJ2-7, is DVKVTQSSRYLVKRTGEKVFLECVQDMDHENMFWYRQDPGLGLRLIYFSYDVKMKEKGDIPEGYSVSREKKERFSLILESASTNQTSMYLCASSSRPGTSDSYEQYFGPGTRLTVT.